This entry describes one T cell receptor beta chain. As processed by the authors: Estimation of nucleated cell counts was performed using reference gene primer amplification. Clones were sequenced by immunoSEQ multiplex PCR, and TCRdb holds only the in-frame ones, with some missing. V and J calls and clone size are copied from that table; D and trimming were computed from the DNA. The sample carries 100,000 to 150,000 clones, approximately 80% recorded once. The record originates from a study of blood T cell repertoires in COVID-19. As for the study in general: The United States, Italy and Spain provided the acute and convalescent COVID-19 samples. Sources were T cells, B-cell-depleted T cells, or PBMCs; the material itself was cDNA or gDNA.

CDR3 length: 15 amino acids. V lost 5 bases and J 7 bases, leaving 16 bases between the germline ends. Germline-derived CDR1 and CDR2 are SGHNT and YYREEE (reference sequence). The chain has TRBV5-4 and TRBJ2-6, with D maybe TRBD1 (5 bases). The TCR sequence derives from a woman aged 60-75 years with acute or convalescent COVID-19. Sequences were obtained from peripheral blood. This CDR3 is CASSADQGRANVLTF. The DNA of the CDR3 is TGTGCCAGCAGTGCTGATCAGGGTCGAGCCAACGTCCTGACTTTC.